Described below is a single T cell receptor (beta chain) sequence and its context. The data belong to a study of cytomegalovirus exposure and HLA in healthy donors. The study ran its PCR with 60 Vbeta and 13 Jbeta primers. The table came from immunoSEQ multiplex PCR; TCRdb's copy has only in-frame clones and leaves some out. The repertoire holds some 130,000 clones, with more than 75% as singletons. V was trimmed by 4 bases and J by 0 bases, leaving 7 bases between them. CDR3 length equals 15 residues. The germline CDR1 and CDR2 sequences are ENHRY and SYGVKD. The V and J genes are TRBV10-3 and TRBJ1-6, with a possible D match to TRBD1 (5 bases). Sample: PBMCs. The sequence was collected from a female donor in good health and CMV-seronegative. The CDR3 nucleotides are TGTGCCATCAGTGGGGGCAGCTCCTATAATTCACCCCTCCACTTT. Residues: CAISGGSSYNSPLHF.